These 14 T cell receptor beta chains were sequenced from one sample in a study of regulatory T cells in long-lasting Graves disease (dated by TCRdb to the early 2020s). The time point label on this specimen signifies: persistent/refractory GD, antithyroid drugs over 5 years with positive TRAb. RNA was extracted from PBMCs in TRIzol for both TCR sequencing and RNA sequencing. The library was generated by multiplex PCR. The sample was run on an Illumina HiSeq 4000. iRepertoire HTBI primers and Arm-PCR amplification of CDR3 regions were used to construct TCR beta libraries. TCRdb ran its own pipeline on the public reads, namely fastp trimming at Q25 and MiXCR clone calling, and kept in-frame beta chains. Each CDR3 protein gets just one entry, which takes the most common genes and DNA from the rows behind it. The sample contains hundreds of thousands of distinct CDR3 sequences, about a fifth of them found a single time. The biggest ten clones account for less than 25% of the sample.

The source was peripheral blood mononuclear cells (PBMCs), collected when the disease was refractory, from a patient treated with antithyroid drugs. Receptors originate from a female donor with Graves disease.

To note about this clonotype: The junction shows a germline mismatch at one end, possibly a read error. CDR3 sequence (DNA): TGCGCCAGCAGCCAATGGACTGGGGGTCGAGAGACCCAGTACTTC. Protein product: CASSQWTGGRETQYF. The rearrangement joins TRBV7-9 to TRBJ2-5, with D perhaps being TRBD1 or TRBD2 (5 bases each). Germline loops: CDR1 SEHNR, CDR2 FQNEAQ (reference sequence). This CDR3 region has 15 residues.

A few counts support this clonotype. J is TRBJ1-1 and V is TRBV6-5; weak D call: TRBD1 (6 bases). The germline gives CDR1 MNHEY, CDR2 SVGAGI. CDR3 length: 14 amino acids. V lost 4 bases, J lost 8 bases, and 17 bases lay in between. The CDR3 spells CASSFTGLVEEAFF. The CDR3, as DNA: TGTGCCAGCAGTTTCACAGGGTTAGTTGAAGAAGCTTTCTTT.

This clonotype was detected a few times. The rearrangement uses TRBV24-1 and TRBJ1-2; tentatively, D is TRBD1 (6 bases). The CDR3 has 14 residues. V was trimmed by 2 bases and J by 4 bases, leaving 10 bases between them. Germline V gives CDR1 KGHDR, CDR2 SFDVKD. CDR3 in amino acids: CATSDSGVGYGYTF. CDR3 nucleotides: TGTGCCACCAGTGATTCAGGGGTTGGCTATGGCTACACCTTC.

The CDR3 DNA is TGTGCCAGCGCCGGCAGGGGAGGCACCGGGGAGCTGTTTTTT. It encodes CASAGRGGTGELFF. This chain connects TRBV7-8 to TRBJ2-2; D tentatively reads TRBD1 or TRBD2 (6 bases each). CDR1 and CDR2 from the germline V gene are SGHVS and FQNEAQ. Trimming removed 8 bases from V and 4 bases from J, with 14 bases in between. CDR3 size: 14 residues. Filled out from reference TRBV7-8 and TRBJ2-2, the complete variable domain reads GAGVSQSPRYKVAKRGQDVALRCDPISGHVSLFWYQQALGQGPEFLTYFQNEAQLDKSGLPSDRFFAERPEGSVSTLKIQRTQQEDSAVYLCASAGRGGTGELFFGEGSRLTVL.

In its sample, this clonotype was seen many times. CDR3 region: CASSQAGRENYGYTF. The CDR3 coding sequence is TGTGCCAGCAGCCAGGCGGGACGTGAGAACTATGGCTACACCTTC. The chain couples TRBV3-1 to TRBJ1-2; a weak D match, TRBD1 (5 bases). Trimming cost V 3 bases and J 2 bases, with 13 bases left between them. Germline V gene lookup returns CDR1 LGHDT and CDR2 YNNKEL (reference sequence). There are 15 residues in the CDR3.

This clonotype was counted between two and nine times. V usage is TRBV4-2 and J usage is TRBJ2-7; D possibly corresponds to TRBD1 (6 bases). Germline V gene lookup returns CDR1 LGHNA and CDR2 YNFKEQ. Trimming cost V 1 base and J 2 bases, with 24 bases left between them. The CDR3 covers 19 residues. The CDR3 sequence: CASSQGGQGVVDFTYEQYF. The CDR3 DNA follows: TGTGCCAGCAGCCAAGGGGGACAAGGCGTCGTCGACTTTACCTACGAGCAGTACTTC.

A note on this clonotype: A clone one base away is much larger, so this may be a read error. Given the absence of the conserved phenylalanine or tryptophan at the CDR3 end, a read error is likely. CDR3: CASSWTGTSDYEQYL. CDR3 sequence (DNA): TGTGCCAGCAGTTGGACCGGGACTAGCGACTACGAGCAGTACCTC. The J gene is TRBJ2-7, the V gene TRBV27, with TRBD2 matching 10 bases. Germline trimming cut 4 bases from V and 3 bases from J; bases unmatched to any gene: 6. This CDR3 is 15 amino acids long. Germline V CDR1 and CDR2: MNHEY, SMNVEV (reference sequence).

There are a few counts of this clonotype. CDR3 region: CASSQEAGRGEQYF. CDR3 bases: TGTGCCAGCAGCCAAGAGGCGGGAAGGGGCGAGCAGTACTTC. This rearrangement joins TRBV4-2 to TRBJ2-7; D is perhaps TRBD2 (6 bases). Trimming took 0 bases from V and 6 from J, leaving 12 bases between them. The CDR3 is 14 residues long. CDR1 is LGHNA, CDR2 YNFKEQ, per germline.

CDR3 residues: CASTPRGTGDQETQYF. Written as DNA, the CDR3 is TGTGCCAGCACCCCCCGCGGGACAGGCGACCAAGAGACCCAGTACTTC. V and J are TRBV5-4 and TRBJ2-5, with TRBD1 matching 8 bases. Germline CDR1 and CDR2: SGHNT and YYREEE (reference sequence). Unmatched junction bases numbered 10, after V lost 6 bases and J lost 0 bases. The CDR3 spans 16 residues.

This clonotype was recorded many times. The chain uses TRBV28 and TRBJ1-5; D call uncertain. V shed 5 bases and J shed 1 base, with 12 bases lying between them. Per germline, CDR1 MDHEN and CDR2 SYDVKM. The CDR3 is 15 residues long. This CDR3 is CASSPLLESNQPQHF. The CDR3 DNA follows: TGTGCCAGCAGTCCCCTGTTAGAAAGCAATCAGCCCCAGCATTTT.

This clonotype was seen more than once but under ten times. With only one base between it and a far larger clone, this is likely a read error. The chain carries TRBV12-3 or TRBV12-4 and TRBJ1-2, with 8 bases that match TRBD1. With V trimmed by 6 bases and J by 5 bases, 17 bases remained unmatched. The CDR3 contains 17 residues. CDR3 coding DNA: TGTGCCAGCAGCCCTATGGACGGACAGGGCGTTGGTTATGGCTACACCTTC. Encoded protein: CASSPMDGQGVGYGYTF.

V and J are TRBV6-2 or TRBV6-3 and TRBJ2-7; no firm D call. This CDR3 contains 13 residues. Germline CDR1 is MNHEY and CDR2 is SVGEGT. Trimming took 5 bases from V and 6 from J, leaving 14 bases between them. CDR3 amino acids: CASSLIESGEQYF. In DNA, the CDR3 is TGTGCCAGCAGTCTAATCGAGAGTGGCGAGCAGTACTTC.

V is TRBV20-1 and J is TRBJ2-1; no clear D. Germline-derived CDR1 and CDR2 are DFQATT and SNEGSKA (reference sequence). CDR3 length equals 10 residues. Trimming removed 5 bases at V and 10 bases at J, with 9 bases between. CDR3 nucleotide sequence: TGCAGTGCTCATGGGAACGAGCAGTTCTTC. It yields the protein CSAHGNEQFF.

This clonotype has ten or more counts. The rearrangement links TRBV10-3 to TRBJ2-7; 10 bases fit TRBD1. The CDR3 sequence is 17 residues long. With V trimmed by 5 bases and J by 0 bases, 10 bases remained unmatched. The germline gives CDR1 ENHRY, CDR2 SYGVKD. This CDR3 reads CAISTGQGKTHSYEQYF. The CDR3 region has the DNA TGTGCCATCAGTACGGGACAGGGGAAGACCCACTCCTACGAGCAGTACTTC.